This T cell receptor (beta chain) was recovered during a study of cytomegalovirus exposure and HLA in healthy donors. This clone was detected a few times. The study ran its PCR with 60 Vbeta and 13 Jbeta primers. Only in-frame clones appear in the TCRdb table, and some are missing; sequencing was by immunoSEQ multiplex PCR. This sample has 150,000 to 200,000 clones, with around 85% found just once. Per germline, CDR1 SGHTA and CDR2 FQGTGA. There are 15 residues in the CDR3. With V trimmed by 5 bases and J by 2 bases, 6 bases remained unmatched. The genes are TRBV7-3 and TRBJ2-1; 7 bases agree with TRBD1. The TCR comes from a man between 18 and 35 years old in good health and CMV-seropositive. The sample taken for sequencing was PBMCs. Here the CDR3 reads CASSITGETYNEQFF. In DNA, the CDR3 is TGTGCCAGCAGCATCACAGGGGAAACCTACAATGAGCAGTTCTTC.